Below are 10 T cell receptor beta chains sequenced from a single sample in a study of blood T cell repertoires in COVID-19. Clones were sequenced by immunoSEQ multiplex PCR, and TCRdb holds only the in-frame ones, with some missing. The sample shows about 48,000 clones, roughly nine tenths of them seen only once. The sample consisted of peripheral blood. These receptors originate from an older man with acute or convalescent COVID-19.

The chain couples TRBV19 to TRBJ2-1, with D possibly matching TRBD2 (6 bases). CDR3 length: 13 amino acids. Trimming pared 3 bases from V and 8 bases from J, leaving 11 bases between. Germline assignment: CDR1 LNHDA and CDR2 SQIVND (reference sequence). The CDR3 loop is CASSIGREDEQFF. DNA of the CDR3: TGTGCCAGTAGTATCGGCAGGGAGGATGAGCAGTTCTTC.

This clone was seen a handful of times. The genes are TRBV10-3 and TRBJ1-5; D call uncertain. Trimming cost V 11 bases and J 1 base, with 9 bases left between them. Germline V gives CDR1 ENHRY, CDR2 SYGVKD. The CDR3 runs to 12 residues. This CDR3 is CAAGASNQPQHF. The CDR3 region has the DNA TGTGCCGCCGGTGCAAGCAATCAGCCCCAGCATTTT.

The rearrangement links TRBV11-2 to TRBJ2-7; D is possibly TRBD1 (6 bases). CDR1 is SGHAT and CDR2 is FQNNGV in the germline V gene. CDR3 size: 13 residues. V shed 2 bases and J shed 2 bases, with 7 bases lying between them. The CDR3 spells CASSLPGAYEQYF. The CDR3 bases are TGTGCCAGCAGCTTACCAGGGGCCTACGAGCAGTACTTC.

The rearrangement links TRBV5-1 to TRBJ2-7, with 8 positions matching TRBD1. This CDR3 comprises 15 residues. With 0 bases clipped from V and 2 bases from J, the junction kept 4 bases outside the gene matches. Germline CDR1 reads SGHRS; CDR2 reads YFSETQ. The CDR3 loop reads CASSLGGQGTYEQYF. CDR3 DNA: TGCGCCAGCAGCTTGGGCGGACAGGGTACCTACGAGCAGTACTTC.

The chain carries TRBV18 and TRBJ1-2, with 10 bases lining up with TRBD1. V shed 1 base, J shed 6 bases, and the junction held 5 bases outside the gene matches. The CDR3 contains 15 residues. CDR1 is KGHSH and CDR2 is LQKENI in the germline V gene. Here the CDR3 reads CASSPLDRGHDGYTF. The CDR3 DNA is TGTGCCAGCTCACCACTTGACAGGGGGCATGATGGCTACACCTTC.

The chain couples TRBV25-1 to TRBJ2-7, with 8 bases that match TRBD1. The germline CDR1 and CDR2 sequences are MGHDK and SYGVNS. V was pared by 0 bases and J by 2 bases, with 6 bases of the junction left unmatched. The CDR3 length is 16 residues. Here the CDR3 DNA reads TGTGCCAGCAGTGAATATAAAGGGACAGGAGCCTACGAGCAGTACTTC. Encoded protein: CASSEYKGTGAYEQYF.

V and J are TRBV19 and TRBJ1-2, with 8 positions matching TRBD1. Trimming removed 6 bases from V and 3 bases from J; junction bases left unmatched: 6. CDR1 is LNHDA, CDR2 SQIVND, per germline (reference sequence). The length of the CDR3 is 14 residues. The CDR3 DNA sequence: TGTGCCAGTAGAGACAGGGGTAGTTACTATGGCTACACCTTC. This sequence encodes CASRDRGSYYGYTF. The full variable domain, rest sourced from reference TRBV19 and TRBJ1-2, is DGGITQSPKYLFRKEGQNVTLSCEQNLNHDAMYWYRQDPGQGLRLIYYSQIVNDFQKGDIAEGYSVSREKKESFPLTVTSAQKNPTAFYLCASRDRGSYYGYTFGSGTRLTVV.

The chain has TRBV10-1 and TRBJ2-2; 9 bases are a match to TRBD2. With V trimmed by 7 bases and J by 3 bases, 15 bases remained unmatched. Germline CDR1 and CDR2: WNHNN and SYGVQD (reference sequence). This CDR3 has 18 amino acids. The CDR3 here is CASNRNSGGLLYTGELFF. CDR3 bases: TGCGCCAGCAACCGCAATAGCGGGGGCCTCTTGTACACCGGGGAGCTGTTTTTT.

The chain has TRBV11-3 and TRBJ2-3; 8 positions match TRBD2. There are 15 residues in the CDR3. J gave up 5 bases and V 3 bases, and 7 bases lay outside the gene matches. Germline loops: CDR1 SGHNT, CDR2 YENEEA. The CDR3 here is CASSFTGGRGDTQYF. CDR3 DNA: TGTGCCAGCAGCTTCACGGGGGGGCGTGGAGATACGCAGTATTTT.

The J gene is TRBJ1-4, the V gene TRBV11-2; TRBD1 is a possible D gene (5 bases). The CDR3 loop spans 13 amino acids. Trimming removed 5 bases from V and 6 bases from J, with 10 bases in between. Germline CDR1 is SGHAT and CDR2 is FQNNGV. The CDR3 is CASSPTRDEKLFF. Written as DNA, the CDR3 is TGTGCCAGCAGCCCTACCAGGGATGAAAAACTGTTTTTT.